The rows below give T cell receptor beta chains drawn from one sample of a study of cytomegalovirus exposure and HLA in healthy donors. Data came from immunoSEQ multiplex PCR; TCRdb stores just in-frame clones and leaves some out. The table for this sample gives around 130,000 clones. The sequencing input was PBMCs. The receptors were gathered from a middle-aged woman in good health and CMV-seronegative. The CDR3 runs from the conserved cysteine through the conserved F or W. Each record gives: D gene, V gene, J gene, CDR3 DNA, CDR3 protein. A D gene is named only where the DNA matches it firmly.

d_gene: TRBD1; v_gene: TRBV7-2; j_gene: TRBJ2-7; CDR3nt: TGTGCCAGCAGTCCACAGGGGGCCTCGGACGAGCAGTACTTC; CDR3aa: CASSPQGASDEQYF
d_gene: TRBD2; v_gene: TRBV19; j_gene: TRBJ2-3; CDR3nt: TGTGCCAGTAGTTATCTAGCGGGGGAGAGGGCAGATACGCAGTATTTT; CDR3aa: CASSYLAGERADTQYF
d_gene: -; v_gene: TRBV5-6; j_gene: TRBJ1-2; CDR3nt: TGTGCCAGCAGCTTGAGGGAGTTTATCTATGGCTACACCTTC; CDR3aa: CASSLREFIYGYTF
d_gene: TRBD1; v_gene: TRBV7-6; j_gene: TRBJ2-5; CDR3nt: TGTGCCAGCAACCCTTTGACAGGGTGGGCCCAGTACTTC; CDR3aa: CASNPLTGWAQYF
d_gene: -; v_gene: TRBV5-4; j_gene: TRBJ1-4; CDR3nt: TGTGCCAGCAGCTCCCCCAGGTCATCGGGGGAAAAACTGTTTTTT; CDR3aa: CASSSPRSSGEKLFF
d_gene: -; v_gene: TRBV14; j_gene: TRBJ2-1; CDR3nt: TGTGCCAGCAGCCAAGAATTCAACAATGAGCAGTTCTTC; CDR3aa: CASSQEFNNEQFF
d_gene: TRBD1; v_gene: TRBV19; j_gene: TRBJ1-5; CDR3nt: TGTGCCAGTAGTCCCCGGACAGGGTACAGCAATCAGCCCCAGCATTTT; CDR3aa: CASSPRTGYSNQPQHF
d_gene: -; v_gene: TRBV4-2; j_gene: TRBJ2-1; CDR3nt: TGTGCCAGCAGCCAAAGGGGATATAGCAATGAGCAGTTCTTC; CDR3aa: CASSQRGYSNEQFF
d_gene: -; v_gene: TRBV4-3; j_gene: TRBJ1-1; CDR3nt: TGCGCCAGCAGCCAGGGCTTTAAGACTGAAGCTTTCTTT; CDR3aa: CASSQGFKTEAFF
d_gene: TRBD2; v_gene: TRBV6-1; j_gene: TRBJ2-3; CDR3nt: TGTGCCAGCACTAGCGGGGTCACAGATACGCAGTATTTT; CDR3aa: CASTSGVTDTQYF
d_gene: TRBD2; v_gene: TRBV6-5; j_gene: TRBJ2-7; CDR3nt: TGTGCCAGCAGTTACTCTCTAGCGGGGTCCTACGAGCAGTACTTC; CDR3aa: CASSYSLAGSYEQYF
d_gene: -; v_gene: TRBV2; j_gene: TRBJ2-3; CDR3nt: TGTGCCAGCAGCGTTAACCCAGGCTCAGATACGCAGTATTTT; CDR3aa: CASSVNPGSDTQYF
d_gene: -; v_gene: TRBV5-4; j_gene: TRBJ1-5; CDR3nt: TGTGCCAGCAGCTTGGGTGGGGGGAGCAATCAGCCCCAGCATTTT; CDR3aa: CASSLGGGSNQPQHF
d_gene: -; v_gene: TRBV2; j_gene: TRBJ1-2; CDR3nt: TGTGCCAGCAGTGGTAATAGGGGAGGTTATGGCTACACCTTC; CDR3aa: CASSGNRGGYGYTF
d_gene: TRBD1; v_gene: TRBV28; j_gene: TRBJ1-3; CDR3nt: TGTGCCAGCAGTTCCGCACCAGGGGGCGCGGGAAACACCATATATTTT; CDR3aa: CASSSAPGGAGNTIYF
d_gene: TRBD1; v_gene: TRBV6-1; j_gene: TRBJ2-7; CDR3nt: TGTGCCAGCAGTGTTCCCCCCGGGACAGGACCCTACGAGCAGTACTTC; CDR3aa: CASSVPPGTGPYEQYF
d_gene: -; v_gene: TRBV18; j_gene: TRBJ1-4; CDR3nt: TGTGCCAGCTCACCGGGCCAGGGTGGTGAAAAACTGTTTTTT; CDR3aa: CASSPGQGGEKLFF
d_gene: -; v_gene: TRBV5-4; j_gene: TRBJ1-1; CDR3nt: TGTGCCAGCAGCTTGGATCGCCCAGGGTCTGAAGCTTTCTTT; CDR3aa: CASSLDRPGSEAFF
d_gene: -; v_gene: TRBV5-8; j_gene: TRBJ2-7; CDR3nt: TGTGCCAGCAGAAGAGCCTCCTACGAGCAGTACTTC; CDR3aa: CASRRASYEQYF
d_gene: TRBD2; v_gene: TRBV7-2; j_gene: TRBJ2-7; CDR3nt: TGTGCCAGCAGCTTAAATGGCGGGGGGGCCTACGAGCAGTACTTC; CDR3aa: CASSLNGGGAYEQYF
d_gene: -; v_gene: TRBV6-6; j_gene: TRBJ1-3; CDR3nt: TGTGCCAGCAGTACCGACGGGGCTGGAAACACCATATATTTT; CDR3aa: CASSTDGAGNTIYF
d_gene: -; v_gene: TRBV4-2; j_gene: TRBJ2-5; CDR3nt: TGTGCCAGCAGCCGAGGACTACAAGAGACCCAGTACTTC; CDR3aa: CASSRGLQETQYF
d_gene: TRBD1; v_gene: TRBV28; j_gene: TRBJ1-2; CDR3nt: TGTGCCAGCAGTCCGACGCCGACAGGGAGAGGGTATGGCTACACCTTC; CDR3aa: CASSPTPTGRGYGYTF
d_gene: TRBD1; v_gene: TRBV18; j_gene: TRBJ2-7; CDR3nt: TGTGCCAGCTCACCATCGGACAGGCCTTACGAGCAGTACTTC; CDR3aa: CASSPSDRPYEQYF
d_gene: TRBD1; v_gene: TRBV4-2; j_gene: TRBJ2-7; CDR3nt: TGTGCCAGCAGCCAAGGGACAGGGCGCTACGAGCAGTACTTC; CDR3aa: CASSQGTGRYEQYF
d_gene: TRBD1; v_gene: TRBV5-5; j_gene: TRBJ1-1; CDR3nt: TGTGCCAGCAGCTTGGGGACAGGGCCGAACACTGAAGCTTTCTTT; CDR3aa: CASSLGTGPNTEAFF
d_gene: -; v_gene: TRBV16; j_gene: TRBJ1-2; CDR3nt: TGTGCCAGCAGCCAATACAGGGAGAATGGCTACACCTTC; CDR3aa: CASSQYRENGYTF
d_gene: TRBD1; v_gene: TRBV6-1; j_gene: TRBJ1-2; CDR3nt: TGTGCCAGCAGTGAAGAGGGGGGGACAGGGGGCTACACCTTC; CDR3aa: CASSEEGGTGGYTF
d_gene: -; v_gene: TRBV7-9; j_gene: TRBJ1-3; CDR3nt: TGTGCCAGCAGCTTACCGCGACAGATGTTACGCTCTGGAAACACCATATATTTT; CDR3aa: CASSLPRQMLRSGNTIYF
d_gene: -; v_gene: TRBV11-2; j_gene: TRBJ1-1; CDR3nt: TGTGCCAGTCAGATGAACACTGAAGCTTTCTTT; CDR3aa: CASQMNTEAFF
d_gene: TRBD1; v_gene: TRBV4-3; j_gene: TRBJ2-2; CDR3nt: TGCGCCAGCAGCGGACCGGGACAGGGCCCCGGGGAGCTGTTTTTT; CDR3aa: CASSGPGQGPGELFF
d_gene: TRBD1; v_gene: TRBV5-1; j_gene: TRBJ1-1; CDR3nt: TGCGCCAGCAGCTTGGACAGGGGACCTGAAGCTTTCTTT; CDR3aa: CASSLDRGPEAFF
d_gene: TRBD1; v_gene: TRBV19; j_gene: TRBJ1-4; CDR3nt: TGTGCCAGTAGTATTGGTTTTCGGGACAGGGGGCGAGAAAAACTGTTTTTT; CDR3aa: CASSIGFRDRGREKLFF
d_gene: -; v_gene: TRBV4-1; j_gene: TRBJ1-6; CDR3nt: TGCGCCAGCAGCCAAGATAGTGGCGGGATGGGAAATTCACCCCTCCACTTT; CDR3aa: CASSQDSGGMGNSPLHF
d_gene: -; v_gene: TRBV4-1; j_gene: TRBJ2-5; CDR3nt: TGCGCCAGCAGCCAAGATAACCAGCGTGAGACCCAGTACTTC; CDR3aa: CASSQDNQRETQYF
d_gene: TRBD2; v_gene: TRBV6-4; j_gene: TRBJ2-5; CDR3nt: TGTGCCAGCAGTGACTCATGGGGGGGGACCCAGTACTTC; CDR3aa: CASSDSWGGTQYF
d_gene: -; v_gene: TRBV5-6; j_gene: TRBJ1-2; CDR3nt: TGTGCCAGCAGGCGGCGGGCGGGGAGGGGCAGCTATGGCTACACCTTC; CDR3aa: CASRRRAGRGSYGYTF
d_gene: -; v_gene: TRBV5-4; j_gene: TRBJ2-5; CDR3nt: TGTGCCAGCAGCTCGGTCCGGGGTGGGCAGCAAGAGACCCAGTACTTC; CDR3aa: CASSSVRGGQQETQYF
d_gene: TRBD1; v_gene: TRBV7-2; j_gene: TRBJ1-1; CDR3nt: TGTGCCAGCAAAGGACAGGAGCTTCTGAACACTGAAGCTTTCTTT; CDR3aa: CASKGQELLNTEAFF
d_gene: -; v_gene: TRBV4-2; j_gene: TRBJ2-5; CDR3nt: TGTGCCAGCAGCCAAGATAGAGGTCCTAACGGGGGGACCCAGTACTTC; CDR3aa: CASSQDRGPNGGTQYF
d_gene: TRBD1; v_gene: TRBV19; j_gene: TRBJ1-5; CDR3nt: TGTGCCAGTAGTATTGAGACAGGGGCGAATCAGCCCCAGCATTTT; CDR3aa: CASSIETGANQPQHF
d_gene: -; v_gene: TRBV27; j_gene: TRBJ1-1; CDR3nt: TGTGCCAGCAGTTTATCGGGGGCCCCGAACACTGAAGCTTTCTTT; CDR3aa: CASSLSGAPNTEAFF
d_gene: -; v_gene: TRBV4-3; j_gene: TRBJ1-2; CDR3nt: TGCGCCAGCAGCCAAGATTCGGGCTATGGCTACACCTTC; CDR3aa: CASSQDSGYGYTF
d_gene: -; v_gene: TRBV18; j_gene: TRBJ1-4; CDR3nt: TGTGCCAGCTCACGCGACAGGAACTCTAATGAAAAACTGTTTTTT; CDR3aa: CASSRDRNSNEKLFF
d_gene: -; v_gene: TRBV5-6; j_gene: TRBJ1-1; CDR3nt: TGTGCCAGCAGCTTGGGCAGGGAGGTTGAAGCTTTCTTT; CDR3aa: CASSLGREVEAFF
d_gene: -; v_gene: TRBV11-3; j_gene: TRBJ2-1; CDR3nt: TGTGCCAGCAGCTTGCAGGGTTACAATGAGCAGTTCTTC; CDR3aa: CASSLQGYNEQFF
d_gene: -; v_gene: TRBV5-1; j_gene: TRBJ2-7; CDR3nt: TGCGCCAGCAGCTTAGGGGCCGCGAGCTCCTACGAGCAGTACTTC; CDR3aa: CASSLGAASSYEQYF
d_gene: -; v_gene: TRBV11-3; j_gene: TRBJ1-6; CDR3nt: TGTGCCAGCAGCTCGGACAGTGCGAATTCACCCCTCCACTTT; CDR3aa: CASSSDSANSPLHF
d_gene: -; v_gene: TRBV27; j_gene: TRBJ1-6; CDR3nt: TGTGCCAGCAGTTTATCTAGGACAGAGAATTCACCCCTCCACTTT; CDR3aa: CASSLSRTENSPLHF
d_gene: TRBD1; v_gene: TRBV5-1; j_gene: TRBJ1-1; CDR3nt: TGCGCCAGCAGCTTTCAGACAGGGGGTATTGGCACTGAAGCTTTCTTT; CDR3aa: CASSFQTGGIGTEAFF
d_gene: TRBD2; v_gene: TRBV7-3; j_gene: TRBJ2-7; CDR3nt: TGTGCCAGCAGCTTAGGGGGGGGTTCCTACGAGCAGTACTTC; CDR3aa: CASSLGGGSYEQYF
d_gene: -; v_gene: TRBV27; j_gene: TRBJ2-3; CDR3nt: TGTGCCAGCAGTAGAGAAGGGGGTCTTACGCAGTATTTT; CDR3aa: CASSREGGLTQYF
d_gene: -; v_gene: TRBV10-3; j_gene: TRBJ1-2; CDR3nt: TGTGCCATCAGTCCCGGGGGGGACGGGTATGGCTACACCTTC; CDR3aa: CAISPGGDGYGYTF
d_gene: TRBD1; v_gene: TRBV27; j_gene: TRBJ2-6; CDR3nt: TGTGCCACCACAGGACAGGCCTCTGGGGCCAACGTCCTGACTTTC; CDR3aa: CATTGQASGANVLTF
d_gene: TRBD2; v_gene: TRBV19; j_gene: TRBJ2-3; CDR3nt: TGTGCCAGTAGTAACCTAGCGGGGGGGCAAGATACGCAGTATTTT; CDR3aa: CASSNLAGGQDTQYF
d_gene: -; v_gene: TRBV18; j_gene: TRBJ2-2; CDR3nt: TGTGCCAGCTCCCTCAGGGACGGGGAGCTGTTTTTT; CDR3aa: CASSLRDGELFF
d_gene: -; v_gene: TRBV27; j_gene: TRBJ2-5; CDR3nt: TGTGCCAGCAGTTACTCATTAGGGGGTGGGGAGCAGTACTTC; CDR3aa: CASSYSLGGGEQYF